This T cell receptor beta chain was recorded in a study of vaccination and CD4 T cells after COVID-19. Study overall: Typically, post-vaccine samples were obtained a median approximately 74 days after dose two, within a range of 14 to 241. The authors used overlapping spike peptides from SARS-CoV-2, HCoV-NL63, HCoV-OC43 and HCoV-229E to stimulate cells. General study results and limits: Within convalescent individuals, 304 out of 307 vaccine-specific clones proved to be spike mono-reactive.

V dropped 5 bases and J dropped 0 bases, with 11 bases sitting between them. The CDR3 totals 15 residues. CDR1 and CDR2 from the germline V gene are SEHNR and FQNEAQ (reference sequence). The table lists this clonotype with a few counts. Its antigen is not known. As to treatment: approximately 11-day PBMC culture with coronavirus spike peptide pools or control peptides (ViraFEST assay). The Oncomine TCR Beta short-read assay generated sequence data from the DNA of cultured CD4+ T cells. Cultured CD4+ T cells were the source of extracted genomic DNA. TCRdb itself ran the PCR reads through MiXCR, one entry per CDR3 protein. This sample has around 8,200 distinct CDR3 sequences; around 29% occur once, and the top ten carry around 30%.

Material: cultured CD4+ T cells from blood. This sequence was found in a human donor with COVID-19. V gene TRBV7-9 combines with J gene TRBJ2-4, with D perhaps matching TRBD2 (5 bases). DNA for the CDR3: TGTGCCAGCAGCCCAGGAGGACTAGCCAAAAACATTCAGTACTTC. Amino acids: CASSPGGLAKNIQYF. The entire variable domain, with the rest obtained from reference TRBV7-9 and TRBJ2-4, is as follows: DTGVSQNPRHKITKRGQNVTFRCDPISEHNRLYWYRQTLGQGPEFLTYFQNEAQLEKSRLLSDRFSAERPKGSFSTLEIQRTEQGDSAMYLCASSPGGLAKNIQYFGAGTRLSVL.